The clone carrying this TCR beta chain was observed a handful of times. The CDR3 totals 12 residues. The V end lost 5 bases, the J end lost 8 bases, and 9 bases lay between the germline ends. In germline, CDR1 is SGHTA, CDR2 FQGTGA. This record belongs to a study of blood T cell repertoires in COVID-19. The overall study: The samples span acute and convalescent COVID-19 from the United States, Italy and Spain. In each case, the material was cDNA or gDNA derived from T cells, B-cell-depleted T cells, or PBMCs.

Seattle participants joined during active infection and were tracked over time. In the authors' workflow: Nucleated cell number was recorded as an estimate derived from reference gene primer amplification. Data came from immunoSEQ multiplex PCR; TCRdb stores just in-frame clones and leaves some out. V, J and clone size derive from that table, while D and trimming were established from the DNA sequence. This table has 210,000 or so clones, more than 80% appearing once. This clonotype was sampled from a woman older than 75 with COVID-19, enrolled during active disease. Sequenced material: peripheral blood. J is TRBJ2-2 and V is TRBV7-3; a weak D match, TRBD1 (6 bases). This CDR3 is CASSERGGELFF. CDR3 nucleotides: TGTGCCAGCAGCGAGAGGGGGGGGGAGCTGTTTTTT.